The 20 T cell receptor beta chains listed next were all sequenced from one sample in a study of T cell responses to AZD1222 COVID-19 vaccine (dated by TCRdb to the early 2020s). The meaning of the sample's time point label: about 28 days (+/-7) after the second vaccine dose. Per the publication, the treatment or condition label means: meningococcal conjugate vaccine given as trial control. Library creation used the immunoSEQ multiplex PCR assay. TCRdb provides this immuneACCESS table in a form limited to in-frame rearrangements. Some clones are lacking; in checked studies, under half of them reflect an unresolved V gene, and why the rest are absent is not known. The sample records around 130,000 clones, about 89% of which are singletons. 7.5% of the sample belongs to the ten largest clones. The source material was peripheral blood, sampled 28 days after the second dose of the MenACWY control vaccine. These receptors were obtained from an adult who received the MenACWY meningococcal vaccine as a control.

The chain joins TRBV12-3 or TRBV12-4 to TRBJ2-2; no definite D call. The V end was cut by 4 bases, the J end by 6 bases, with 6 bases between. The CDR3 has 12 amino acids. DNA of the CDR3: TGTGCCAGCAGTTCGCCGGCCGGGGAGCTGTTTTTT. Translated, it gives CASSSPAGELFF.

This rearrangement joins TRBV18 to TRBJ1-4, with 10 bases lining up with TRBD1. Per germline, CDR1 KGHSH and CDR2 LQKENI. V shed 6 bases, J shed 4 bases, and the junction held 14 bases outside the gene matches. The CDR3 consists of 18 residues. The CDR3 nucleotides read TGTGCCAGCTCTACCACGAAGGACAGGGGGTCTCGTAATGAAAAACTGTTTTTT. This sequence encodes CASSTTKDRGSRNEKLFF. The full variable domain, in which reference TRBV18 and TRBJ1-4 provide the parts outside the CDR3, is NAGVMQNPRHLVRRRGQEARLRCSPMKGHSHVYWYRQLPEEGLKFMVYLQKENIIDESGMPKERFSAEFPKEGPSILRIQQVVRGDSAAYFCASSTTKDRGSRNEKLFFGSGTQLSVL.

This clone appeared a single time. The chain has TRBV7-3 and TRBJ1-1; TRBD1 is a possible D gene (6 bases). Germline-derived CDR1 and CDR2 are SGHTA and FQGTGA. This CDR3 spans 15 amino acids. V gave up 2 bases and J gave up 3 bases, with 13 bases separating them. CDR3 DNA: TGTGCCAGCAGCTTATTCGGGGGCGCGGACACTGAAGCTTTCTTT. This gives the protein CASSLFGGADTEAFF. Full variable domain (remainder filled in from reference TRBV7-3 and TRBJ1-1): GAGVSQTPSNKVTEKGKYVELRCDPISGHTALYWYRQSLGQGPEFLIYFQGTGAADDSGLPNDRFFAVRPEGSVSTLKIQRTERGDSAVYLCASSLFGGADTEAFFGQGTRLTVV.

On this clone: At the DNA level, this CDR3 is encoded by other sequences in the same sample as well. The chain uses TRBV5-1 and TRBJ2-7, with D maybe TRBD1 (5 bases). Trimming removed 2 bases at V and 4 bases at J, with 7 bases between. The germline V gene has CDR1 SGHRS and CDR2 YFSETQ. CDR3 length: 12 amino acids. CDR3 residues: CASSLGEYEQYF. CDR3 DNA: TGCGCCAGCAGCTTAGGGGAATACGAGCAGTACTTC.

This sequence joins TRBV6-5 and TRBJ2-6; maybe TRBD2 (5 bases). The V end lost 6 bases, the J end lost 2 bases, and 11 bases lay between the germline ends. The length of the CDR3 is 15 residues. Looked up from germline, CDR1 is MNHEY and CDR2 is SVGAGI. The CDR3: CASSKPSPGANVLTF. CDR3 DNA sequence: TGTGCCAGCAGCAAACCTAGCCCTGGGGCCAACGTCCTGACTTTC.

The chain is built from TRBV27 and TRBJ2-5; 7 nucleotides agree with TRBD2. V dropped 4 bases and J dropped 4; count of bases not matched to a gene: 6. Germline V gene data show CDR1 as MNHEY and CDR2 as SMNVEV (reference sequence). This CDR3 is built from 14 residues. This chain's CDR3 is CASSSRGDGETQYF. In DNA form, the CDR3 reads TGTGCCAGCAGTTCTCGGGGGGACGGAGAGACCCAGTACTTC.

V and J are TRBV27 and TRBJ1-1; D might be TRBD1 (5 bases). The CDR3 has 14 residues. V was pared by 1 base and J by 6 bases, with 12 bases between. Per the germline V gene, CDR1 is MNHEY and CDR2 is SMNVEV (reference sequence). The CDR3 spells CASSLWGQGAEAFF. The CDR3 DNA reads as TGTGCCAGCAGTTTATGGGGCCAGGGCGCTGAAGCTTTCTTT.

This clone has just one count. The chain carries TRBV11-2 and TRBJ2-2, with D hard to call. CDR3 size: 15 residues. V dropped 3 bases and J dropped 5 bases, with 13 bases sitting between them. Germline V gene sequence: CDR1 SGHAT, CDR2 FQNNGV. CDR3 region: CASSFVSGQTGELFF. Here the CDR3 DNA reads TGTGCCAGCAGCTTTGTATCCGGCCAGACCGGGGAGCTGTTTTTT.

This chain joins TRBV3-1 (or the pseudogene TRBV3-2) and TRBJ2-2; weak D call: TRBD1 (6 bases). Per the germline V gene, CDR1 is LGHDT and CDR2 is YNNKEL (reference sequence). The V and J ends lost 0 bases and 1 base respectively, with 15 bases between them. This CDR3 region has 18 residues. CDR3 DNA sequence: TGTGCCAGCAGCCAAGATGGCAGGGGATTGGGGAACACCGGGGAGCTGTTTTTT. Translated, it gives CASSQDGRGLGNTGELFF.

This chain links TRBV18 with TRBJ1-3, with D unresolved. Germline V lookup: CDR1 KGHSH, CDR2 LQKENI. Trimming took off 3 bases at V and 4 bases at J, with 22 bases between the two ends. CDR3 length: 18 amino acids. The CDR3, as DNA: TGTGCCAGCTCACCCACCTCCCCGGGGATAGGGTCCGGAAACACCATATATTTT. Translating gives CASSPTSPGIGSGNTIYF. Filled out from reference TRBV18 and TRBJ1-3, the complete variable domain reads NAGVMQNPRHLVRRRGQEARLRCSPMKGHSHVYWYRQLPEEGLKFMVYLQKENIIDESGMPKERFSAEFPKEGPSILRIQQVVRGDSAAYFCASSPTSPGIGSGNTIYFGEGSWLTVV.

This rearrangement joins TRBV6-2 or TRBV6-3 to TRBJ1-5, with D tentatively TRBD1 (5 bases). CDR1 and CDR2 (germline): MNHEY, SVGEGT. This CDR3 has 14 residues. V lost 6 bases to trimming and J lost 4 bases, with 13 bases between them. CDR3 in amino acids: CASSLRQLNQPQHF. The CDR3, as DNA: TGTGCCAGCAGCCTCAGACAGTTAAATCAGCCCCAGCATTTT.

The chain couples TRBV4-3 to TRBJ1-2; no clear D. The CDR3 has 15 residues. Between the trimmed V and J ends, which lost 0 bases and 2 bases, there was a span of 10 bases. Germline V lookup: CDR1 LGHNA, CDR2 YSLEER. CDR3 sequence: CASSQDDPKNYGYTF. In DNA form, the CDR3 reads TGCGCCAGCAGCCAAGACGATCCGAAGAACTATGGCTACACCTTC.

The gene calls are TRBV7-8 and TRBJ2-5; perhaps TRBD1 as D (6 bases). Germline loops: CDR1 SGHVS, CDR2 FQNEAQ. Trimming removed 3 bases from V and 2 bases from J, with 13 bases in between. CDR3 length: 15 residues. In DNA form, the CDR3 reads TGTGCCAGCAGCTTGGGTACAGGGAATCAAGAGACCCAGTACTTC. Its translation is CASSLGTGNQETQYF.

The CDR3 region is CSASTQANNSPLHF. The CDR3 DNA reads as TGCAGTGCTAGTACCCAGGCCAATAATTCACCCCTCCACTTT. The chain has TRBV20-1 and TRBJ1-6; no reliable D call. This CDR3 region has 14 residues. CDR1 and CDR2 (germline): DFQATT, SNEGSKA (reference sequence). V was shortened by 3 bases and J by 5 bases, with 11 bases between the two germline ends.

This chain links TRBV25-1 with TRBJ1-1; D uncertain. Germline lookup yields CDR1 MGHDK and CDR2 SYGVNS. This CDR3 region has 12 residues. Between the trimmed V and J ends, which lost 3 bases and 9 bases, there was a span of 11 bases. In nucleotides, the CDR3 is TGTGCCAGCAGTGATGGCACTTTGAAAGCTTTCTTT. This translates into CASSDGTLKAFF.

V gene TRBV4-3 combines with J gene TRBJ1-4; D is perhaps TRBD1 (5 bases). Germline CDR1 LGHNA, CDR2 YSLEER. V lost 0 bases and J 8 bases, leaving 13 bases between the germline ends. This CDR3 has 15 amino acids. CDR3: CASSQEGQGHEKLFF. The CDR3 nucleotides are TGCGCCAGCAGCCAAGAAGGGCAGGGTCACGAAAAACTGTTTTTT.

The chain is built from TRBV7-9 and TRBJ1-5; the D gene is possibly TRBD1 (5 bases). The CDR3 is made up of 15 amino acids. V shed 5 bases and J shed 6 bases, with 17 bases lying between them. CDR1 and CDR2 from the germline V gene are SEHNR and FQNEAQ (reference sequence). In nucleotides, the CDR3 is TGTGCCAGCAGCCCAGTGGGAGCCGGGGGTCAGCCCCAGCATTTT. Protein product: CASSPVGAGGQPQHF.

The chain is built from TRBV5-8 and TRBJ2-7, with 11 bases that match TRBD2. The CDR3 has 14 residues. After removal of 5 bases from V and 6 bases from J, the junction contained 7 bases not matched to a gene. Germline lookup yields CDR1 SGHTS and CDR2 YDEGEE. The CDR3 sequence: CASRMGLAGGEQYF. In DNA form, the CDR3 reads TGTGCCAGCAGAATGGGGCTAGCGGGAGGCGAGCAGTACTTC. The whole variable domain, filled in from reference TRBV5-8 and TRBJ2-7, reads EAGVTQSPTHLIKTRGQQATLRCSPISGHTSVYWYQQALGLGLQFLLWYDEGEERNRGNFPPRFSGRQFPNYSSELNVNALELEDSALYLCASRMGLAGGEQYFGPGTRLTVT.

The table lists this clone with a count of one. J is TRBJ1-1 and V is TRBV5-4, with D hard to call. CDR1 and CDR2 (germline): SGHNT, YYREEE (reference sequence). The CDR3 contains 12 residues. The V end lost 3 bases, the J end lost 1 base, and 4 bases lay between the germline ends. The CDR3 spells CASSSQNTEAFF. The CDR3 DNA follows: TGTGCCAGCAGCTCCCAGAACACTGAAGCTTTCTTT. The variable domain in full, with the rest retrieved from reference TRBV5-4 and TRBJ1-1, is ETGVTQSPTHLIKTRGQQVTLRCSSQSGHNTVSWYQQALGQGPQFIFQYYREEENGRGNFPPRFSGLQFPNYSSELNVNALELDDSALYLCASSSQNTEAFFGQGTRLTVV.

The rearrangement joins TRBV10-2 to TRBJ1-2, with a weak D call TRBD1 (5 bases). The V gene lost 4 bases and the J gene lost 4 bases, with 25 bases spanning the gap. From germline, CDR1 is WSHSY and CDR2 SAAADI. The CDR3 is 18 amino acids. The CDR3 coding sequence is TGCGCCAGCAGTGCCGGGACGGACTACAAGGGCGGCCTCTATGGCTACACCTTC. Protein sequence: CASSAGTDYKGGLYGYTF.